This T cell receptor (beta chain) was sequenced for a study of PD-1 blockade in classical Hodgkin lymphoma. Study-wide findings and caveats: Lower baseline TCR diversity was reported for newly diagnosed patients than for healthy donors.

The germline gives CDR1 LNHDA, CDR2 SQIVND (reference sequence). The V segment lost 5 bases and the J segment 2 bases; nucleotides outside the gene matches: 1. This CDR3 contains 14 residues. Sequencing was performed with immunoSEQ multiplex PCR; in TCRdb, only in-frame clones are kept and a portion is missing. The sample consists of 30,000 to 40,000 clones, 75% to 90% of them appearing once. A word on this clone: What it recognizes is unknown.

The time point denotes: newly diagnosed, previously untreated cHL patient sample. Magnetic negative selection purified CD4+ T cells from thawed PBMCs. PBMCs from patients with newly diagnosed, untreated classical Hodgkin lymphoma served as a comparison group for the relapsed/refractory trial patients. The specimen sequenced was CD4+ T cells from blood. The sequence was obtained from a human donor with classical Hodgkin lymphoma. The chain has TRBV19 and TRBJ1-2, with 11 nucleotides matching TRBD1. CDR3 amino acids: CASSRDRGNYGYTF. DNA of the CDR3: TGTGCCAGTAGTCGGGACAGGGGGAACTATGGCTACACCTTC.